This passage covers 23 T cell receptor beta chains from one sample sequenced in a study of T cell responses to AZD1222 COVID-19 vaccine. Assay used: immunoSEQ multiplex PCR; TCRdb lists only in-frame clones, some missing. The sample gives roughly 130,000 clones, roughly 85% of which show up once; around 19% is in the top ten. The source material was peripheral blood, sampled on day 0 of MenACWY control vaccination. These receptors were collected from an adult in good health.

The V and J genes are TRBV5-3 and TRBJ2-7; possibly TRBD2 for D (6 bases). TRBV5-3 is recorded as an ORF, its role being uncertain. With 5 bases removed from V and 2 bases from J, the gap between germline ends came to 14 bases. The CDR3 is made up of 14 amino acids. This chain's CDR3 is CARRMGEDTYEQYF. For the CDR3, the DNA is TGTGCCAGAAGAATGGGGGAGGACACCTACGAGCAGTACTTC.

V gene TRBV3-1 (or the pseudogene TRBV3-2) combines with J gene TRBJ2-7, with D unclear. Between the trimmed V and J ends, which lost 0 bases and 1 base, there was a span of 7 bases. This CDR3 has 14 amino acids. Germline lookup yields CDR1 LGHDT and CDR2 YNNKEL (reference sequence). CDR3 DNA: TGTGCCAGCAGCCAAGATAAGGGTTCCTACGAGCAGTACTTC. It specifies CASSQDKGSYEQYF.

V and J are TRBV10-1 and TRBJ2-1; TRBD1 might be the D (6 bases). Trimming took off 0 bases at V and 4 bases at J, with 13 bases between the two ends. CDR1 WNHNN and CDR2 SYGVQD come from the germline V gene (reference sequence). The CDR3 sequence is 16 residues long. DNA for the CDR3: TGCGCCAGCAGTGAGTCTCAGGGGACACAATACAATGAGCAGTTCTTC. Its protein is CASSESQGTQYNEQFF.

This chain links TRBV4-2 with TRBJ2-3, with 8 bases matching TRBD2. Trimming at V came to 4 bases and at J to 0 bases, leaving 9 bases not matched to a gene. The germline CDR1 and CDR2 sequences are LGHNA and YNFKEQ. CDR3 length: 17 residues. The CDR3 coding sequence is TGTGCCAGCAGCCCTGGGGGGACTAGACTTAGCACAGATACGCAGTATTTT. Its protein product is CASSPGGTRLSTDTQYF.

V usage is TRBV9 and J usage is TRBJ1-4; D possibly corresponds to TRBD1 (6 bases). CDR1 and CDR2 (germline): SGDLS, YYNGEE. V gave up 6 bases and J gave up 6 bases, with 18 bases separating them. The CDR3 contains 15 residues. This chain's CDR3 is CASNSGVESYEKLFF. The CDR3, as DNA: TGTGCCAGCAATTCAGGGGTCGAGAGTTATGAAAAACTGTTTTTT.

This sequence joins TRBV2 and TRBJ1-6; tentatively, D is TRBD1 (5 bases). The germline V gene encodes CDR1 SNHLY and CDR2 FYNNEI. V lost 5 bases to trimming and J lost 8 bases, with 16 bases between them. The CDR3 has 15 residues. CDR3 residues: CASSLRDGQYSPLHF. The CDR3 coding sequence is TGTGCCAGCAGTCTTAGGGACGGACAATATTCACCCCTCCACTTT.

The chain carries TRBV9 and TRBJ2-1; D not certain. The ends were cut back, 4 bases at V and 0 bases at J, with 8 bases in the middle. This CDR3 comprises 14 residues. Germline assignment: CDR1 SGDLS and CDR2 YYNGEE. The CDR3 is CASSWASSYNEQFF. For the CDR3, the DNA is TGTGCCAGCAGCTGGGCCAGCTCCTACAATGAGCAGTTCTTC.

This rearrangement joins TRBV11-3 to TRBJ2-1, with 14 bases matching TRBD2. The CDR3 totals 19 residues. The V gene's germline CDR1 is SGHNT and CDR2 YENEEA. Germline trimming cut 1 base from V and 3 bases from J; bases unmatched to any gene: 8. The CDR3: CASSLAGTSGSTGYNEQFF. CDR3 nucleotide sequence: TGTGCCAGCAGCTTAGCTGGGACTAGCGGGAGCACAGGCTACAATGAGCAGTTCTTC.

The CDR3 reads CAWSLRKANEKLFF. As DNA, the CDR3 is TGTGCCTGGAGTTTGCGGAAGGCTAATGAAAAACTGTTTTTT. The chain joins TRBV30 to TRBJ1-4, with unresolved D. The CDR3 has 14 amino acids. Trimming stripped 2 bases from V and 3 bases from J, with 10 bases between. The germline gives CDR1 GTSNPN, CDR2 SVGIG (reference sequence).

Comments on this clone: The same CDR3 can be traced to other DNA sequences in this sample. The chain combines TRBV5-1 with TRBJ1-1; no clear D gene. V lost 0 bases and J 1 base, leaving 4 bases between the germline ends. Germline-derived CDR1 and CDR2 are SGHRS and YFSETQ. The CDR3 is made up of 13 amino acids. The CDR3 sequence is CASSLGGNTEAFF. The CDR3 region has the DNA TGCGCCAGCAGCTTGGGTGGGAACACTGAAGCTTTCTTT.

The rearrangement links TRBV19 to TRBJ2-1; TRBD2 matches 7 bases. The V gene's germline CDR1 is LNHDA and CDR2 SQIVND (reference sequence). CDR3 size: 16 residues. Unmatched junction bases numbered 10, after V lost 6 bases and J lost 2 bases. CDR3 DNA sequence: TGTGCCAGTAGACCTCGGGGGAGGGCCACCTACAATGAGCAGTTCTTC. Its protein product is CASRPRGRATYNEQFF.

V usage is TRBV6-4 and J usage is TRBJ1-2; D is perhaps TRBD1 (5 bases). Germline V gene data show CDR1 as MRHNA and CDR2 as SNTAGT. Trimming removed 2 bases at V and 5 bases at J, with 15 bases between. The CDR3 covers 15 residues. The CDR3 region has the DNA TGTGCCAGCAGTGACGAAGGGGAAGGATGGTATGGCTACACCTTC. Translation gives CASSDEGEGWYGYTF.

This chain connects TRBV6-5 to TRBJ1-2; D unresolved. With 4 bases removed from V and 5 bases from J, the gap between germline ends came to 8 bases. The germline V gene encodes CDR1 MNHEY and CDR2 SVGAGI. This CDR3 has 12 amino acids. CDR3 in amino acids: CASSSRPYGYTF. As DNA, the CDR3 is TGTGCCAGCAGTTCGCGACCATATGGCTACACCTTC.

V usage is TRBV28 and J usage is TRBJ1-3; D gene ambiguous. CDR3 size: 14 residues. With 3 bases removed from V and 4 bases from J, the gap between germline ends came to 10 bases. Germline CDR1 reads MDHEN; CDR2 reads SYDVKM. The CDR3, as DNA: TGTGCCAGCAGTTTTTTGTCAGTGGGAAACACCATATATTTT. Protein product: CASSFLSVGNTIYF.

The rearrangement links TRBV27 to TRBJ2-7; the D is unclear. Germline V gene lookup returns CDR1 MNHEY and CDR2 SMNVEV (reference sequence). CDR3 length: 14 amino acids. With 3 bases removed from V and 3 bases from J, the gap between germline ends came to 12 bases. Here the CDR3 DNA reads TGTGCCAGCAGTTTGTCGGGTAACGGCTACGAGCAGTACTTC. As protein: CASSLSGNGYEQYF.

The chain employs TRBV28 and TRBJ1-6, with TRBD1 matching over 7 bases. The CDR3 is 15 residues long. The germline CDR1 and CDR2 sequences are MDHEN and SYDVKM. After removal of 5 bases from V and 5 bases from J, the junction contained 6 bases not matched to a gene. The CDR3 spells CASSPPGGHNSPLHF. CDR3 coding DNA: TGTGCCAGCAGTCCCCCAGGGGGTCATAATTCACCCCTCCACTTT.

This clone was seen once. The chain is built from TRBV7-9 and TRBJ2-2, with D perhaps being TRBD1 or TRBD2 (5 bases each). V lost 8 bases to trimming and J lost 7 bases, with 11 bases between them. Germline V gives CDR1 SEHNR, CDR2 FQNEAQ (reference sequence). This CDR3 is 12 amino acids long. The CDR3 DNA reads TGTGCCAGCTTACGGGGCCACGGGGAGCTGTTTTTT. Translating it yields CASLRGHGELFF.

The V and J genes are TRBV7-8 and TRBJ1-3; 8 nucleotides align to TRBD1. Germline assignment: CDR1 SGHVS and CDR2 FQNEAQ. The V and J ends lost 4 bases and 0 bases, in that order; junction bases with no gene match: 5. The CDR3 extends over 16 amino acids. DNA for the CDR3: TGTGCCAGCAGCTCACCAACAGGGGGCTCTGGAAACACCATATATTTT. Protein product: CASSSPTGGSGNTIYF.

The chain employs TRBV29-1 and TRBJ1-2, with 9 bases lining up with TRBD1. CDR1 is SQVTM and CDR2 is ANQGSEA in the germline V gene. After removal of 2 bases from V and 6 bases from J, the junction contained 16 bases not matched to a gene. The CDR3 length is 17 residues. CDR3: CSVERPRQGVDRNGYTF. The DNA of the CDR3 is TGCAGCGTTGAACGCCCCCGACAGGGGGTGGACAGGAATGGCTACACCTTC.

The V call is TRBV28, the J call TRBJ1-3; D not certain. With 8 bases removed from V and 4 bases from J, the gap between germline ends came to 3 bases. Germline assignment: CDR1 MDHEN and CDR2 SYDVKM. The CDR3 spans 10 residues. The CDR3 DNA reads TGTGCCAGCCTGGGAAACACCATATATTTT. Amino acid sequence: CASLGNTIYF.

In regard to this clone: The junction does not match germline at one end; this may be a read error. This chain joins TRBV5-5 and TRBJ1-3; the D is unclear. The germline V gene encodes CDR1 SGHKS and CDR2 YYEKEE (reference sequence). The CDR3 is made up of 14 amino acids. The DNA of the CDR3 is TGTGCCAGCAGGTTGGGGTTCTCTGGAAACACCATATATTTT. It codes for CASRLGFSGNTIYF. Drawing the rest from reference TRBV5-5 and TRBJ1-3, the complete variable domain is DAGVTQSPTHLIKTRGQQVTLRCSPISGHKSVSWYQQVLGQGPQFIFQYYEKEERGRGNFPDRFSARQFPNYSSELNVNALLLGDSALYLCASRLGFSGNTIYFGEGSWLTVV.

V usage is TRBV1 and J usage is TRBJ2-3. TRBV1 is shown as a pseudogene. This CDR3 comprises 17 residues. The CDR3 loop reads CTSSPEGGRSGTDTQYF. For the CDR3, the DNA is TGCACCAGCAGCCCTGAAGGGGGGCGGAGTGGGACAGATACGCAGTATTTT.

The chain recombines TRBV5-4 with TRBJ1-1; 8 positions match TRBD1. The germline V gene encodes CDR1 SGHNT and CDR2 YYREEE (reference sequence). V shed 2 bases, J shed 3 bases, and the junction held 3 bases outside the gene matches. The CDR3 loop spans 14 amino acids. CDR3 in amino acids: CASSFMDRDTEAFF. In DNA, the CDR3 is TGTGCCAGCAGCTTTATGGACAGGGACACTGAAGCTTTCTTT.